The T cell receptor (beta chain) under discussion was sequenced for a study of shared clonotypes between healthy human individuals. The CDR3 sequence is 12 residues long. V was cut by 4 bases and J by 0 bases, with 4 bases left in between. Germline CDR1 is KGHSH and CDR2 is LQKENI. The data were produced by immunoSEQ multiplex PCR, yet TCRdb's version contains in-frame clones alone and is incomplete. The data contain about 1.5 million clones, 95% to 99% of them singletons. General observations from the study: The study sampled only blood, and tissue repertoires likely differ. All-four-donor shared clonotypes had higher generation probabilities than non-shared clonotypes did.

Remarks on this clone: Its antigen is unidentified. The identical CDR3 is also encoded by other nucleotide sequences in the sample.

This chain links TRBV18 with TRBJ2-7, with unresolved D. The sequence was obtained from a man younger than 40 in good health. The specimen sequenced was naive CD4+ T cells sorted from blood. Regarding subset: CD45RA+ positively selected. The CDR3 spells CASSLSSYEQYF. The CDR3 nucleotides read TGTGCCAGCTCACTCAGCTCCTACGAGCAGTACTTC.